This TCR beta chain derives from a study of T-cell reconstitution after alpha-beta-depleted transplantation in children. This clonotype was seen at least ten times. Its matching antigen is unknown. Germline V CDR1 and CDR2: LNHNV, YYDKDF (reference sequence). The CDR3 length is 16 residues. V shed 0 bases, J shed 4 bases, and the junction held 8 bases outside the gene matches. General observations from the study: By one year post-transplant, T-cell counts and diversity largely arose from T cells that were newly produced. The study traced high day-60 TCRbeta diversity in some patients to surviving recipient T cells and thymic progenitors. By about two months after transplant, alpha-beta T cells reportedly arose from several hundred graft clones that had expanded.

TCRbeta library preparation incorporated unique molecular identifiers. MiXCR, run by TCRdb on the PCR reads, gives a single entry per CDR3 protein. The sample consists of approximately 490,000 distinct CDR3 sequences, about 10% of them appearing once. Sequencing used PBMCs, obtained before TCRalphabeta/CD19-depleted stem cell transplant. This chain uses TRBV15 with TRBJ2-7; TRBD1 agrees at 8 bases. This clonotype was sampled from a child aged 2-9 years with inherited bone marrow failure, due to receive a stem cell transplant. The DNA for the CDR3 is TGTGCCACCAGCAGAGAGGACAGGGCCGTGGAGTACGAGCAGTACTTC. It translates to CATSREDRAVEYEQYF.